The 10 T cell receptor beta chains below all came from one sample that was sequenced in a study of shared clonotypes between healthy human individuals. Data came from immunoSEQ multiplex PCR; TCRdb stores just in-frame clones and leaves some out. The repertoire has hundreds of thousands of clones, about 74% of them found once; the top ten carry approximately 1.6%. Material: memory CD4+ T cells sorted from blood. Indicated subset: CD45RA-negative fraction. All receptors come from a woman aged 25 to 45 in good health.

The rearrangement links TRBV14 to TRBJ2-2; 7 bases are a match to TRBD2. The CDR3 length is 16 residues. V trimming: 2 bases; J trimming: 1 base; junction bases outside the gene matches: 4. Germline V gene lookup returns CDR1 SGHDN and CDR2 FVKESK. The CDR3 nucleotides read TGTGCCAGCAGCCAATACAGCGGGGTGAACACCGGGGAGCTGTTTTTT. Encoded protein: CASSQYSGVNTGELFF.

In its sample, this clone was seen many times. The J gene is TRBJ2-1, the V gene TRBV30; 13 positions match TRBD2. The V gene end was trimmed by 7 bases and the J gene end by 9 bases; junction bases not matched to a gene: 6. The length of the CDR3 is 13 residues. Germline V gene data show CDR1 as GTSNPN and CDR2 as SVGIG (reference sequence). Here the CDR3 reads CASTSGRAGEQFF. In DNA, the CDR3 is TGTGCCTCCACTAGCGGGAGGGCCGGTGAGCAGTTCTTC.

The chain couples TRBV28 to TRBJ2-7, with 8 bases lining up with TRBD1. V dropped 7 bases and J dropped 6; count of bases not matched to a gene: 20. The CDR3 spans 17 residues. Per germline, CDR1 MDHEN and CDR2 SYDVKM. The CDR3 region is CASILSLAGTGSGEQYF. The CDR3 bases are TGTGCCAGCATCCTCTCCCTGGCCGGGACAGGCTCTGGCGAGCAGTACTTC.

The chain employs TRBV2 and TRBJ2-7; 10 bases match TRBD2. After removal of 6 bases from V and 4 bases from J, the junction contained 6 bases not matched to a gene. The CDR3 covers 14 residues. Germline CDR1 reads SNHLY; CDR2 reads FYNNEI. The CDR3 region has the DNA TGTGCCAGCAGCTTACGGACTAGCGGTTACGAGCAGTACTTC. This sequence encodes CASSLRTSGYEQYF.

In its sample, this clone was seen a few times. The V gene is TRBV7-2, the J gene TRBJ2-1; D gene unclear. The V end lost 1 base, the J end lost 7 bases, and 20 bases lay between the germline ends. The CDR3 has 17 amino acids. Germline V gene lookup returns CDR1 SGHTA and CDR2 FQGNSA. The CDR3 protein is CASSLGVRRNYPNEQFF. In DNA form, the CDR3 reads TGTGCCAGCAGCTTAGGGGTGAGGCGGAACTACCCTAATGAGCAGTTCTTC.

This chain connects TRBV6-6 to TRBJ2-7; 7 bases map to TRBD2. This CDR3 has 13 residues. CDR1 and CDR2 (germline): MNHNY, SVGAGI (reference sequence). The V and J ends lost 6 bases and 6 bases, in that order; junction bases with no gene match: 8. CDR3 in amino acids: CASRTGGRGEQYF. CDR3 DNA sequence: TGTGCCAGCAGAACCGGGGGGAGAGGCGAGCAGTACTTC.

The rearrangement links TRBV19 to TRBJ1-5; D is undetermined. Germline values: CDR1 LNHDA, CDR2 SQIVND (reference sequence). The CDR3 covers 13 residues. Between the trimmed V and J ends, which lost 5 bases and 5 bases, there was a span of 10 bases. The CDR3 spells CASSVDVDQPQHF. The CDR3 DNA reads TGTGCCAGTAGTGTCGATGTCGATCAGCCCCAGCATTTT. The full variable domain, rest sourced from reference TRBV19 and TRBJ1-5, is DGGITQSPKYLFRKEGQNVTLSCEQNLNHDAMYWYRQDPGQGLRLIYYSQIVNDFQKGDIAEGYSVSREKKESFPLTVTSAQKNPTAFYLCASSVDVDQPQHFGDGTRLSIL.

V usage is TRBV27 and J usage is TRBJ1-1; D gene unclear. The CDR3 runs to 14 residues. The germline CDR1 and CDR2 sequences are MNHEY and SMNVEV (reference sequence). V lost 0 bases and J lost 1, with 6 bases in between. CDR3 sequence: CASSLSIQNTEAFF. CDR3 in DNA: TGTGCCAGCAGTTTATCGATACAGAACACTGAAGCTTTCTTT.

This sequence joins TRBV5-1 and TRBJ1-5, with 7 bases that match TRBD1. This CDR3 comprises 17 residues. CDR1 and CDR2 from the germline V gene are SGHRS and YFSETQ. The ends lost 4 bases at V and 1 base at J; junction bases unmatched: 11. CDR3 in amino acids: CASSQTYRDRSNQPQHF. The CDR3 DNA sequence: TGCGCCAGCAGCCAAACCTACCGGGACAGAAGCAATCAGCCCCAGCATTTT.

This CDR3 is CASSGSGGNDGEQYF. The CDR3, as DNA: TGTGCCAGCAGTGGGTCAGGAGGGAATGACGGCGAGCAGTACTTC. The chain recombines TRBV6-1 with TRBJ2-7, with D maybe TRBD2 (6 bases). This CDR3 has 15 amino acids. The germline V and J ends were trimmed by 4 bases and 6 bases, with 19 bases remaining between them. Germline V gene sequence: CDR1 MNHNS, CDR2 SASEGT.